The present entry profiles one T cell receptor beta chain with its context. V was shortened by 6 bases and J by 6 bases, with 12 bases between the two germline ends. Germline CDR1 reads SEHNR; CDR2 reads FQNEAQ (reference sequence). CDR3 size: 12 residues. This entry comes from a study of blood T cell repertoires in COVID-19. Study as a whole: Researchers got acute and convalescent COVID-19 samples from the United States, Italy and Spain.

Study processing details: Cell counts per sample came from amplifying reference gene primers. TCRdb's table, derived via immunoSEQ multiplex PCR, lists solely in-frame clones and lacks some. V and J calls and clone size are those listed in that table; D and trimming were worked out from the DNA. This sample has tens of thousands of clones, with just under 85% found just once. The sequenced sample consisted of peripheral blood. The chain uses TRBV7-9 and TRBJ2-7; a weak D match, TRBD1 (6 bases). The clonotype comes from a human donor in a cohort sampled during active COVID-19. CDR3 nucleotides: TGTGCCAGCAGGTATGGACAGTCCGAGCAGTACTTC. This translates into CASRYGQSEQYF.